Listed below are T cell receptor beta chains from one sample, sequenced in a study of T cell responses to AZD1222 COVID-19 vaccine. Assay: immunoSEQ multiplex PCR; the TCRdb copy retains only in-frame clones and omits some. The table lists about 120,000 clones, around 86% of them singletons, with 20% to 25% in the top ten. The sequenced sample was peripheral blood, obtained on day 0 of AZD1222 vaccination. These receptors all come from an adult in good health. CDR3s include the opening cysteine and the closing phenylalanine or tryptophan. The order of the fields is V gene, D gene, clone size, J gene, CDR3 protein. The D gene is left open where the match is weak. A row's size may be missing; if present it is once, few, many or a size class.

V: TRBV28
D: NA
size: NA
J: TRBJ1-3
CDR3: CASSSTLDGAPTKLYF

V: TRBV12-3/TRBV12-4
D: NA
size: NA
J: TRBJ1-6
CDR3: CASRQGGDSPLHF

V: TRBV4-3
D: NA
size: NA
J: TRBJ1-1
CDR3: CASSQDGGLNTEAFF

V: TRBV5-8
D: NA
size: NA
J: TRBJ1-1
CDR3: CASSLKARRAFF

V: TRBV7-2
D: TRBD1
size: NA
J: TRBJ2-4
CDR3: CASSARGQAKNIQYF

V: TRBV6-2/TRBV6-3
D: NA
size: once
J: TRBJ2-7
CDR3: CASSYSSAHQGYEQYF

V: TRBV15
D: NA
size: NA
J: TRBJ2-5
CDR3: CATSPRTKYQETQYF

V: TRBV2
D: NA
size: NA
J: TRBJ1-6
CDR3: CASSTGFSSPLHF

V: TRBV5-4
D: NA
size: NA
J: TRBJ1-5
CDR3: CASSKGGDQPQHF

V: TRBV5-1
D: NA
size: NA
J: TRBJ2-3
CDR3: CASSTGGTDTQYF

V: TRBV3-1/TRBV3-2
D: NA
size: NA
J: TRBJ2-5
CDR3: CASSRGGGLVETQYF

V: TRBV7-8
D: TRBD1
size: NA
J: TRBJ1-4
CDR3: CASSLRQGTNEKLFF

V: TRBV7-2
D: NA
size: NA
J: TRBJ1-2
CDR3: CASSRDFIYGYTF

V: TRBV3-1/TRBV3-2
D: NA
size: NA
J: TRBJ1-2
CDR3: CASQDRGVRGYTF

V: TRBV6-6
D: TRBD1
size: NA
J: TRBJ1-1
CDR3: CASSHHPGTGEDTEAFF

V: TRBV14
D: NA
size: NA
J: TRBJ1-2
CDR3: CASSQVFFEGYTF

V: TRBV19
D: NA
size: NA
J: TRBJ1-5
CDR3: CASTVSKNNQPQHF

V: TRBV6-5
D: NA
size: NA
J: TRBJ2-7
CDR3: CASSKGRTYEQYF

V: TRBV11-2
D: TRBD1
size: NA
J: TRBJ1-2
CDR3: CASSLVSGTDGYTF

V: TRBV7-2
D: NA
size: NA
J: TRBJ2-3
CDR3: CASSPAGQSTDTQYF

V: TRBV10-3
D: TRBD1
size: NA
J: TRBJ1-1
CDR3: CAIRQGADGTEAFF

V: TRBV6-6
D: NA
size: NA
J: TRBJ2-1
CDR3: CASRKQGQYNEQFF

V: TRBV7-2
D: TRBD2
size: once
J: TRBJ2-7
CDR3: CASSLVPGLAGGMDEQYF

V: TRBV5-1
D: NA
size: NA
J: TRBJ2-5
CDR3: CASSQNLQETQYF

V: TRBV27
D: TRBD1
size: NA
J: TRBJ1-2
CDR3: CASSSRDRGRINYGYTF

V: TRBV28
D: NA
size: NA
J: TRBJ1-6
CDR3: CASRPTGDSSPLHF

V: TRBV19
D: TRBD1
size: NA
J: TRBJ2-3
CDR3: CATRPMDRNTDTQYF

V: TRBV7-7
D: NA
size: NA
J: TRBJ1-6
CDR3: CASSLAQTSPLHF

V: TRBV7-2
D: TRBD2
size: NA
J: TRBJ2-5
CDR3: CASTRPSGGIQETQYF

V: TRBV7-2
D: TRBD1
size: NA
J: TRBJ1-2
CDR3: CASSPSLDRVYGYTF

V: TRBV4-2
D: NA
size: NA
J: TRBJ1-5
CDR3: CASSHTGSTSGNQPQHF

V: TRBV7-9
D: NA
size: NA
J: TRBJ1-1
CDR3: CASILTGTQSEAFF

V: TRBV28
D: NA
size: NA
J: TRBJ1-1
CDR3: CASVSIRGNNFLEAFF

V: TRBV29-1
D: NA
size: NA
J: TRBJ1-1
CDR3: CSVSPGWGMNTEAFF

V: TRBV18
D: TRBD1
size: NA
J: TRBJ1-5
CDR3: CASSLGDRRSQPQHF

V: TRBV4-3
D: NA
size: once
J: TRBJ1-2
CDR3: CASSQEVHKGASYTF

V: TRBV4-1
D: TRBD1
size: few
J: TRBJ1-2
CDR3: CASSQDSSGQGIMGYTF

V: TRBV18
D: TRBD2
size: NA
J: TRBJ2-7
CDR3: CASSPNSGGLFEQYF

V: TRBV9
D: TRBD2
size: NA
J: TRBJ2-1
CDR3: CASSVGTSGGVIHEQFF

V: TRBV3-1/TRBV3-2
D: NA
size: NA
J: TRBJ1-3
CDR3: CASSQQGSGNTIYF

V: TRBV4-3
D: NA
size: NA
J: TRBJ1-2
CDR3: CASSLNPGQGNYGYTF

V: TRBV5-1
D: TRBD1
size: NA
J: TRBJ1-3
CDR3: CASSLGQGAGNTIYF

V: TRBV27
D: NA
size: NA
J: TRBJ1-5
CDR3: CASRGRLSNQPQHF

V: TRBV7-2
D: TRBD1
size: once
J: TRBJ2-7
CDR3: CASSLGTGSYEQYF

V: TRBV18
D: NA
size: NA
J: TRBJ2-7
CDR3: CASSPPDGIYEQYF

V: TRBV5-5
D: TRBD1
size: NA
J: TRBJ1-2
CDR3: CASSSTGSYGYTF

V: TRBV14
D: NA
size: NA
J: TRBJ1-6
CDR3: CASSQDLQGDSPLHF

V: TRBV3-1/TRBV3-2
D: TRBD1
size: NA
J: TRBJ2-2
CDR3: CASSQSSQTGGRTGELFF

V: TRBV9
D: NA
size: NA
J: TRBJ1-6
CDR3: CASSVDGSYNSPLHF

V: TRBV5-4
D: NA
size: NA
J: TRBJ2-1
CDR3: CASSLGGTDSYNEQFF

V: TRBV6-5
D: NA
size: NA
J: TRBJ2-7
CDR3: CASSWGSGSYEQYF

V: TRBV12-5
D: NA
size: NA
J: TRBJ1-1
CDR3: CASGLVRQQKIEAFF

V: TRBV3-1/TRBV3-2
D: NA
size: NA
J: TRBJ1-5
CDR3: CASSQVGQPQHF

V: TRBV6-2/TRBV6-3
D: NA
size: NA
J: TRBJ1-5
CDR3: CASSYGGNSNQPQHF

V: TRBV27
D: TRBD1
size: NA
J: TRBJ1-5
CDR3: CASSRTGSNQPQHF

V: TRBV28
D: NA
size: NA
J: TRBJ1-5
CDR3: CASSLKAANQPQHF

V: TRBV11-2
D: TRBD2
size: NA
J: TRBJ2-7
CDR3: CASSFPLAGVEQYF